This T cell receptor (beta chain) was observed in a study of blood T cells in healthy people across ages. A J-beta primer mix and a sample-barcoded 5' primer were used in a second PCR of roughly 7 to 12 cycles. Each cDNA was tagged by a template-switch adaptor containing 12 random nucleotides. MiXCR, applied by TCRdb to the 5' RACE reads, yields one record per CDR3 protein. The table shows around 1,000,000 distinct CDR3 sequences, with under 40% occurring only once. CDR1 and CDR2 from the germline V gene are LGHDT and YNNKEL (reference sequence). CDR3 length equals 12 residues. V gave up 3 bases and J gave up 9 bases, with 9 bases separating them. Per sample, extraction of total RNA gave at least 5.5 micrograms in every case.

This TCR came from a man in his late teens or twenties in good health. The chain combines TRBV3-1 with TRBJ2-1, with D perhaps matching TRBD2 (5 bases). Sequenced: blood. CDR3 sequence: CASSHRRGEQFF. The CDR3, as DNA: TGTGCCAGCAGCCACCGACGGGGTGAGCAGTTCTTC.